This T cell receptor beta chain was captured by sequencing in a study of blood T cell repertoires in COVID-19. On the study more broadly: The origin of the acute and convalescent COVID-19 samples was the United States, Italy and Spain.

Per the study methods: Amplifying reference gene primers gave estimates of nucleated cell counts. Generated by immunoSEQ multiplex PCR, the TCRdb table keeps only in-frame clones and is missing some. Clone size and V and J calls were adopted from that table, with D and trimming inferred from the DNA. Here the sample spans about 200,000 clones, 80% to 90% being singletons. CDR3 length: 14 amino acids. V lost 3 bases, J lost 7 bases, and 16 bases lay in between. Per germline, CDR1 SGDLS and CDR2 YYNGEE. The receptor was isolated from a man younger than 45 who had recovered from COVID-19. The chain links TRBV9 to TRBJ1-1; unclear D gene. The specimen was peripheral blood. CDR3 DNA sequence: TGTGCCAGCAGCGCTCCCCTAGGAGGGAATGAAGCTTTCTTT. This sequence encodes CASSAPLGGNEAFF. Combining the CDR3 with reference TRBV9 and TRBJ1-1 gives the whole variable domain DSGVTQTPKHLITATGQRVTLRCSPRSGDLSVYWYQQSLDQGLQFLIQYYNGEERAKGNILERFSAQQFPDLHSELNLSSLELGDSALYFCASSAPLGGNEAFFGQGTRLTVV.